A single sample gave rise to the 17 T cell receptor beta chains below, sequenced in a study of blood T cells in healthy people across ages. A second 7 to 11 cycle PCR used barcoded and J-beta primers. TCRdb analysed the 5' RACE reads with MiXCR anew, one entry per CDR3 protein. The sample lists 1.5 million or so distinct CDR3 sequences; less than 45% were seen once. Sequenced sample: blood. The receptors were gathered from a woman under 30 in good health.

The CDR3 loop reads CALKGIRTSVIDYNEQFF. CDR3 sequence (DNA): TGTGCCCTAAAGGGGATACGAACTAGCGTAATTGACTACAATGAGCAGTTCTTC. This chain joins TRBV27 and TRBJ2-1, with 7 bases matching TRBD2. Germline lookup yields CDR1 MNHEY and CDR2 SMNVEV (reference sequence). The CDR3 has 18 amino acids. The trim removed 11 bases at V and 3 bases at J, leaving 22 bases unmatched.

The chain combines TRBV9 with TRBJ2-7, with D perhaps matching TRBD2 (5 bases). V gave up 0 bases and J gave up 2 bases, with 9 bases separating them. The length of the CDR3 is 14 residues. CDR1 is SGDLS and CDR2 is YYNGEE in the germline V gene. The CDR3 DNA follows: TGTGCCAGCAGCGTAGCGGAGGCGGCCTACGAGCAGTACTTC. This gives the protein CASSVAEAAYEQYF.

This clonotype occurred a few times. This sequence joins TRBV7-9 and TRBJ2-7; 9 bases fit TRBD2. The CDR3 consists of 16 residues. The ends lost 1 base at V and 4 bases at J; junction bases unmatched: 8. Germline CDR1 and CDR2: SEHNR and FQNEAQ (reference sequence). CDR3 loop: CASSLGSGTSFYEQYF. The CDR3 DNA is TGTGCCAGCAGCTTAGGATCCGGGACTAGCTTTTACGAGCAGTACTTC. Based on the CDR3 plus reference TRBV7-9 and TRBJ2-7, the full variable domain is DTGVSQNPRHKITKRGQNVTFRCDPISEHNRLYWYRQTLGQGPEFLTYFQNEAQLEKSRLLSDRFSAERPKGSFSTLEIQRTEQGDSAMYLCASSLGSGTSFYEQYFGPGTRLTVT.

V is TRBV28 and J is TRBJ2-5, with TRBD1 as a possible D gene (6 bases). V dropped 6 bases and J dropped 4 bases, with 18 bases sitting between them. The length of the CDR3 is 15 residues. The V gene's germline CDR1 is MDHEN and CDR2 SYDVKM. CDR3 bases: TGTGCCAGCAGCCCCCTCGGACAGACTACAGAGACCCAGTACTTC. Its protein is CASSPLGQTTETQYF.

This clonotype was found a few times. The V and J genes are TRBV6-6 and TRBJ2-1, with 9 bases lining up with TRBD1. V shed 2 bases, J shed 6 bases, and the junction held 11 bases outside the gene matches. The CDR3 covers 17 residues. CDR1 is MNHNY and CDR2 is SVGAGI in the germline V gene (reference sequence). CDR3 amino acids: CASSYAETGGRRNEQFF. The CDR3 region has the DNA TGTGCCAGCAGTTACGCCGAAACAGGGGGCCGGCGCAATGAGCAGTTCTTC.

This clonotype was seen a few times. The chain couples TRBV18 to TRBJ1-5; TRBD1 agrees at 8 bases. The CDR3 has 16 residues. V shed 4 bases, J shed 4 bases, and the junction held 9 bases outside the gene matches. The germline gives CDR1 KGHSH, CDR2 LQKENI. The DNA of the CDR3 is TGTGCCAGCTCACTCAACGGACAGGGATTTAATCAGCCCCAGCATTTT. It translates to CASSLNGQGFNQPQHF.

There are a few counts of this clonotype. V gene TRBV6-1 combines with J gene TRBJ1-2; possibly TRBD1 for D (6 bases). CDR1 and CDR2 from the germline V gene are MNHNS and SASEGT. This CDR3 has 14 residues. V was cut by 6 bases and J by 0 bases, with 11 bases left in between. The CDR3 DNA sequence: TGTGCCAGCAGATTGGGACAAACTAACTATGGCTACACCTTC. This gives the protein CASRLGQTNYGYTF.

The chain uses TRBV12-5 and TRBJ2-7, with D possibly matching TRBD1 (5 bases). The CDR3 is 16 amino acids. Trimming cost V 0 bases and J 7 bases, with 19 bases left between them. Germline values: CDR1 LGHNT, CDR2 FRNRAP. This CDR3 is CASGLVKAGYGNEQYF. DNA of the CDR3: TGTGCTAGTGGTTTGGTAAAGGCAGGGTATGGCAATGAGCAGTACTTC.

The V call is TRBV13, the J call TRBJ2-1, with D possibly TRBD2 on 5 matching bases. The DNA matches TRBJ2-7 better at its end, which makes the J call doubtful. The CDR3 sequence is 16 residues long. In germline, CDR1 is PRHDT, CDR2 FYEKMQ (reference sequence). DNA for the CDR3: TGTGCCAGCAGCCTCCCTCACGGGAAAACCTACAATGAGCAGTACTTC. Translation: CASSLPHGKTYNEQYF.

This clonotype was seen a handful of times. The CDR3 bases are TGCAGTGCTAGAGATAACAGGGAATTCGATGGCTACACCTTC. This translates into CSARDNREFDGYTF. The chain employs TRBV20-1 and TRBJ1-2; possibly TRBD1 for D (6 bases). The V end was cut by 0 bases, the J end by 6 bases, with 14 bases between. The CDR3 loop spans 14 amino acids. Germline assignment: CDR1 DFQATT and CDR2 SNEGSKA (reference sequence).

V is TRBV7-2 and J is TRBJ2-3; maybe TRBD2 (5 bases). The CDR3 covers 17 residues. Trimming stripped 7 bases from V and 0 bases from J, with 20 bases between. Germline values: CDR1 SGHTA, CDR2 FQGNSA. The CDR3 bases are TGTGCCAGCAACCCTCTAGCAGGAAGGTTCAGCACAGATACGCAGTATTTT. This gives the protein CASNPLAGRFSTDTQYF.

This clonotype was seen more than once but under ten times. The CDR3 is CASSQGLAVPYEQYF. CDR3 DNA: TGTGCCAGCAGCCAAGGACTAGCGGTTCCCTACGAGCAGTACTTC. The chain joins TRBV3-1 to TRBJ2-7; TRBD2 matches 9 bases. The V gene's germline CDR1 is LGHDT and CDR2 YNNKEL (reference sequence). V shed 1 base, J shed 2 bases, and the junction held 3 bases outside the gene matches. This CDR3 is built from 15 residues.

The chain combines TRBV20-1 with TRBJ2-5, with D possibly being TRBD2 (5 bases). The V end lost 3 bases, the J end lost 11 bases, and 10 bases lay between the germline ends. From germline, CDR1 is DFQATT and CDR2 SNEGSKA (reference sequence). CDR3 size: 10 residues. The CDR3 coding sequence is TGCAGTGCTAGCGGGGTTGAGCAGTACTTC. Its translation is CSASGVEQYF.

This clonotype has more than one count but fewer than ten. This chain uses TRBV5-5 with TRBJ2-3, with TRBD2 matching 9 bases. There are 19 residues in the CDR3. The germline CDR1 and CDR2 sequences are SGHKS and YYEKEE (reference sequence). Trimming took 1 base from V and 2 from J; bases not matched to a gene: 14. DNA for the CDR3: TGTGCCAGCAGCTTGACTACGCTAGCGGGGATATATCTCACAGATACGCAGTATTTT. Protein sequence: CASSLTTLAGIYLTDTQYF.

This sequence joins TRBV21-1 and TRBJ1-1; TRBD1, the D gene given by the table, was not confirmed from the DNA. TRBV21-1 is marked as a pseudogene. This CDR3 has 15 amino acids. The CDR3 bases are TGTGCCAGCAGCAAAGACAGGGGCGAGAAAACTGAAGCTTTCTTT. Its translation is CASSKDRGEKTEAFF.

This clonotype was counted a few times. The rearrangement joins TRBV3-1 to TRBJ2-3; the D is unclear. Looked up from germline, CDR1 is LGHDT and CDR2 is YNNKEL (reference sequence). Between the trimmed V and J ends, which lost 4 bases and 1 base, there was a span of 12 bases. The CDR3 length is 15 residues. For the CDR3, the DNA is TGTGCCAGCAGCCCGCCAATCGTTGGCACAGATACGCAGTATTTT. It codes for CASSPPIVGTDTQYF.

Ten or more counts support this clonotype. The CDR3 is CASSSVPGAGYTF. CDR3 nucleotides: TGTGCCAGCAGTTCGGTCCCAGGGGCCGGCTACACCTTC. The rearrangement uses TRBV27 and TRBJ1-2, with a tentative D call TRBD1 (6 bases). V was cut by 4 bases and J by 8 bases, with 14 bases left in between. The CDR3 extends over 13 amino acids. Germline loops: CDR1 MNHEY, CDR2 SMNVEV (reference sequence).